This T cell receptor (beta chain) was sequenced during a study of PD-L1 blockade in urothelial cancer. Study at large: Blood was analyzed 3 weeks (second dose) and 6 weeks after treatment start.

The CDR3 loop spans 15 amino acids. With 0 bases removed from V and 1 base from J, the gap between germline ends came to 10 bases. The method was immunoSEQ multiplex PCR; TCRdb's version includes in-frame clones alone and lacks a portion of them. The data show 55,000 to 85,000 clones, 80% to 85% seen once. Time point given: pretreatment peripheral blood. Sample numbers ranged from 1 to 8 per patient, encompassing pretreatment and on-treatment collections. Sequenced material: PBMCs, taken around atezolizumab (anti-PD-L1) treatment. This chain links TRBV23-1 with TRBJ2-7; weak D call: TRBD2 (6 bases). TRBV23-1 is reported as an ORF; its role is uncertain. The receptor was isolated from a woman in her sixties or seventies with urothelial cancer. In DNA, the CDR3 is TGCGCCAGCAGTCAATCGATTGCGGGGTCCTACGAGCAGTACTTC. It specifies CASSQSIAGSYEQYF.